This T cell receptor beta chain was sequenced during a study of cytomegalovirus exposure and HLA in healthy donors. To note about this clone: Its antigen is as yet unknown.

The PCR contained 60 Vbeta and 13 Jbeta primers. The data were produced by immunoSEQ multiplex PCR, yet TCRdb's version contains in-frame clones alone and is incomplete. The sample carries under 140,000 clones, over 65% recorded once. General study points: Sequencing had likely introduced a cluster of highly shared sequence variants as an artifact.

The germline CDR1 and CDR2 sequences are SGHRS and YFSETQ. V was clipped by 4 bases and J by 1 base, with 12 bases between them. The CDR3 totals 14 residues. The sample was PBMCs. The TCR comes from a man aged 25 to 40 in good health and CMV-seropositive. The V call is TRBV5-1, the J call TRBJ2-7, with D perhaps matching TRBD1 (5 bases). CDR3 DNA: TGCGCCAGCAGCGGCGACAGTGGGTCCTACGAGCAGTACTTC. Its protein is CASSGDSGSYEQYF.